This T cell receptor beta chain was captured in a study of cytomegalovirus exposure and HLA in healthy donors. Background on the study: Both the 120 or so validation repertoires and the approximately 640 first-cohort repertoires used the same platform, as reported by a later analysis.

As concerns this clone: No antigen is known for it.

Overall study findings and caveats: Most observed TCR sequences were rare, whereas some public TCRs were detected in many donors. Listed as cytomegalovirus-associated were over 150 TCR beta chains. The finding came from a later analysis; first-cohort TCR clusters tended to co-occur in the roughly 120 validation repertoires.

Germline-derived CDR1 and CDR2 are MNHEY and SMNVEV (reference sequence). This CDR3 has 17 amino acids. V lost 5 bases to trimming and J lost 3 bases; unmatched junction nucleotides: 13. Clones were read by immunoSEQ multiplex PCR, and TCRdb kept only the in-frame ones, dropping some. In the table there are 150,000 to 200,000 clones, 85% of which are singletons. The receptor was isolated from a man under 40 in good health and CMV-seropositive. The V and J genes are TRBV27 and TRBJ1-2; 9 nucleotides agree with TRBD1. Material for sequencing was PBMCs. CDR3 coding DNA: TGTGCCAGCAGTCCTCAGGGACAGGGATCCCTTCACTATGGCTACACCTTC. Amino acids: CASSPQGQGSLHYGYTF.